Shown below are 9 T cell receptor beta chains from a single sample sequenced in a study of blood T cell repertoires in COVID-19. TCRdb's copy holds only in-frame clones and misses some; the assay was immunoSEQ multiplex PCR. The sample has about 63,000 clones; about 78% are singletons. The sample was peripheral blood. All receptors come from a woman of 80 years or more with acute or convalescent COVID-19.

This clone was seen repeatedly, ten times or more. The rearrangement joins TRBV5-1 to TRBJ1-5; 9 bases are shared with TRBD1. The CDR3 sequence is 13 residues long. Germline V gene lookup returns CDR1 SGHRS and CDR2 YFSETQ. V shed 7 bases and J 8 bases; nucleotides not matched to a gene: 7. The CDR3 DNA reads as TGCGCCAGCGGCCCGGGACAGGGCGAGCCCCAGCATTTT. Its protein is CASGPGQGEPQHF. Combining the CDR3 with reference TRBV5-1 and TRBJ1-5 gives the whole variable domain KAGVTQTPRYLIKTRGQQVTLSCSPISGHRSVSWYQQTPGQGLQFLFEYFSETQRNKGNFPGRFSGRQFSNSRSEMNVSTLELGDSALYLCASGPGQGEPQHFGDGTRLSIL.

CDR3 region: CASSPNGSPRETQYF. In nucleotides, the CDR3 is TGTGCCAGCAGCCCTAATGGGTCCCCCAGGGAGACCCAGTACTTC. The J gene is TRBJ2-5, the V gene TRBV9; D uncertain. CDR1 is SGDLS, CDR2 YYNGEE, per germline. Trimming pared 4 bases from V and 5 bases from J, leaving 18 bases between. This CDR3 region has 15 residues.

V gene TRBV3-1 (or the pseudogene TRBV3-2) combines with J gene TRBJ1-2; D is perhaps TRBD1 (5 bases). CDR3 length equals 12 residues. Germline V gene data show CDR1 as LGHDT and CDR2 as YNNKEL (reference sequence). V lost 8 bases and J lost 5, with 12 bases in between. DNA of the CDR3: TGTGCCAGCCAAGACAGATTTTATGGCTACACCTTC. Amino acids: CASQDRFYGYTF.

The rearrangement joins TRBV19 to TRBJ1-1; no reliable D call. This CDR3 region has 14 residues. The germline V and J ends were trimmed by 4 bases and 8 bases, with 17 bases remaining between them. Germline V CDR1 and CDR2: LNHDA, SQIVND (reference sequence). The CDR3 DNA is TGTGCCAGTAGTACCCCGGCGCACAGCGGAGAAGCTTTCTTT. Translated: CASSTPAHSGEAFF.

The chain links TRBV7-8 to TRBJ2-7, with a weak D call TRBD1 (6 bases). Trimming pared 5 bases from V and 9 bases from J, leaving 14 bases between. The CDR3 totals 12 residues. In germline, CDR1 is SGHVS, CDR2 FQNEAQ. The CDR3 region has the DNA TGTGCCAGCAGCCCTACAGGGACGGGGCAGTACTTC. It is translated as CASSPTGTGQYF.

The genes are TRBV11-2 and TRBJ2-5, with D maybe TRBD2 (6 bases). Trimming pared 7 bases from V and 0 bases from J, leaving 18 bases between. Germline V gives CDR1 SGHAT, CDR2 FQNNGV. This CDR3 region has 16 residues. CDR3 loop: CASNLGGSGYQETQYF. DNA of the CDR3: TGTGCCAGCAACCTCGGTGGTAGCGGCTACCAAGAGACCCAGTACTTC.

This chain's CDR3 is CASSEWTASEAFF. Written as DNA, the CDR3 is TGTGCCAGCAGTGAATGGACAGCCTCCGAAGCTTTCTTT. The rearrangement uses TRBV2 and TRBJ1-1, with a possible D match to TRBD1 (6 bases). The CDR3 is 13 amino acids. CDR1 is SNHLY, CDR2 FYNNEI, per germline. Trimming removed 2 bases at V and 8 bases at J, with 12 bases between.

This chain joins TRBV7-2 and TRBJ1-2, with 8 bases that match TRBD1. V trimming: 1 base; J trimming: 7 bases; junction bases outside the gene matches: 8. This CDR3 has 15 amino acids. CDR1 is SGHTA, CDR2 FQGNSA, per germline. CDR3 sequence: CASSLGGQASLGYTF. The CDR3 DNA sequence: TGTGCCAGCAGCTTAGGGGGACAGGCCTCCCTTGGCTACACCTTC.

This clone was seen more than once but under ten times. The chain has TRBV6-5 and TRBJ2-7; no clear D gene. V was cut by 6 bases and J by 4 bases, with 7 bases left in between. CDR1 and CDR2 from the germline V gene are MNHEY and SVGAGI. The CDR3 contains 11 residues. The CDR3 here is CASSPRYEQYF. CDR3 DNA sequence: TGTGCCAGCAGCCCCAGGTACGAGCAGTACTTC.